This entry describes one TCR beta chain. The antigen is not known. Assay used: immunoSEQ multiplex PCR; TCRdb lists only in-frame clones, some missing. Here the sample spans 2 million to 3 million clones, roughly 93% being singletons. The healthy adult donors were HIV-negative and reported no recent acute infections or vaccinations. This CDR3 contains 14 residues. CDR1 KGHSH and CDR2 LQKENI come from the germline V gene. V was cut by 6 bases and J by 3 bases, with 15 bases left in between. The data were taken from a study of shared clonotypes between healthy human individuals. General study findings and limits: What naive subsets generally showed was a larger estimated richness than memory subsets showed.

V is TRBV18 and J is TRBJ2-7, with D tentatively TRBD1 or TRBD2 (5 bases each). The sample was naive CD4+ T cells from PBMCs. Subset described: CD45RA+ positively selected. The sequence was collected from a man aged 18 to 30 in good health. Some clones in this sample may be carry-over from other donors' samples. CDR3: CASSSGRGYYEQYF. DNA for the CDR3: TGTGCCAGCTCCTCGGGACGGGGATACTACGAGCAGTACTTC.